The present TCR beta chain was sequenced within a study of PD-1 blockade in classical Hodgkin lymphoma. For the study at large: The study gave patients nivolumab 3 mg/kg intravenously every 2 weeks.

Time point: cycle 4 day 1 (C4D1), after 6 weeks of nivolumab. Relapse was seen in all patients after autologous stem cell transplantation, and brentuximab vedotin exposure was variable. The CDR3 runs 11 residues. Per the germline V gene, CDR1 is MRHNA and CDR2 is SNTAGT. Libraries were prepared by immunoSEQ multiplex PCR; TCRdb keeps only in-frame clonotypes and omits some of them. The table shows fewer than 25,000 clones, with 70% to 90% occurring only once. This sequence joins TRBV6-4 and TRBJ1-5; 7 bases align to TRBD1. The sequence was collected from a human donor with classical Hodgkin lymphoma. Sequences were derived from peripheral blood mononuclear cells (PBMCs), sampled before the fourth cycle of nivolumab. The CDR3 protein is CPGDRDEPQHF. In DNA, the CDR3 is TGTCCTGGAGACAGGGACGAGCCCCAGCATTTT.